The clone carrying this T cell receptor (beta chain) was detected many times. Antigen: not known. The sample is drawn from a study of regulatory T cells in long-lasting Graves disease. Study context: To qualify as persistent, Graves' disease required over 5 years of antithyroid drugs with positive TSH receptor antibodies. Study observations and caveats: Persistent-disease Graves' patients showed less TCR diversity than new cases. The small sample size may have reduced accuracy.

Arm-PCR of CDR3 regions and iRepertoire HTBI primers were the basis on which TCR beta libraries were built. TCRdb re-analysed the multiplex PCR reads in MiXCR, keeping a single row per CDR3 protein. The table has approximately 290,000 distinct CDR3 sequences, more than 20% seen once. Time point reported: persistent/refractory GD, antithyroid drugs over 5 years with positive TRAb. Generation of the TCR library employed RNA extracted from PBMCs. This TCR derives from a female donor with Graves disease. Sequenced material: peripheral blood mononuclear cells (PBMCs), taken when the disease was refractory, from a patient treated with antithyroid drugs.

This CDR3 is CASSFPVPRALSYEQYF. The CDR3 bases are TGTGCCAGCAGTTTCCCTGTACCTCGGGCGTTGTCCTACGAGCAGTACTTC. The genes are TRBV27 and TRBJ2-7; no reliable D call. The CDR3 consists of 17 residues. Germline CDR1 MNHEY, CDR2 SMNVEV (reference sequence). V lost 3 bases and J lost 1, with 19 bases in between.